This T cell receptor beta chain comes out of a study of tumor-infiltrating lymphocytes in primary liver carcinoma. Study outcomes and limitations: A significantly higher top-250-clone fraction was found in tumors than in blood (p = 0.039).

The CDR3 contains 14 residues. Trimming stripped 7 bases from V and 11 bases from J, with 18 bases between. There are a few counts of this clonotype. Its antigen remains unidentified. A much larger clone lies a single base off, so this may be a read error. A constant-region primer primed TCR beta cDNA synthesis from about 530 ng of total RNA. Nested multiplex PCR, run for three rounds with slightly modified ARM-PCR, yielded TCR beta libraries. TRBV1-TRBV30 forward and Cbeta reverse primers drove the first two roughly 9-cycle rounds. MiXCR, run by TCRdb on the multiplex PCR reads, gives a single entry per CDR3 protein. The sample carries around 190,000 distinct CDR3 sequences, about 82% recorded once. The source material, roughly 18-33 mg of unsorted bulk tissue, was used to co-extract RNA and DNA.

The sequence came from a middle-aged man with primary liver carcinoma and hepatitis B virus infection. Sequencing was performed on tumor tissue from primary liver carcinoma. The J gene is TRBJ1-6, the V gene TRBV12-3 or TRBV12-4; possible D gene TRBD1, 5 bases. The CDR3 reads CASILSGAETPLHF. The CDR3 DNA sequence: TGTGCCAGCATTCTAAGCGGGGCTGAGACACCCCTCCACTTT.